This T cell receptor (beta chain) emerged from a study of graft-versus-host responses after intestinal transplantation. About the research overall: Grafts that recipients had were multivisceral, liver-intestinal, or isolated intestinal transplants. Anti-thymocyte globulin served as induction for all recipients, who then took tacrolimus and steroids for roughly 3 years. Study results and caveats: Recipient marrow harbored GvH clones, some of which surfaced first in ileum or blood.

This clone showed up just a few times. Its antigen remains unknown. The CDR3 covers 17 residues. The ends lost 2 bases at V and 7 bases at J; junction bases unmatched: 12. CDR1 MNHNS and CDR2 SASEGT come from the germline V gene. Method: immunoSEQ multiplex PCR; TCRdb's copy keeps in-frame clones and lacks some. The sample has around 100,000 clones; approximately 94% are singletons. The chain recombines TRBV6-1 with TRBJ2-1; 9 bases match TRBD1. Sequencing used unstimulated CD8+ T cells sorted from spleen or lymph node cells, obtained before intestinal transplant. The TCR sequence derives from a human donor who received an intestinal transplant. CDR3 sequence reads: CASSEPYRGRIGNEQFF. The CDR3 coding sequence is TGTGCCAGCAGTGAACCTTACAGGGGGCGCATTGGTAATGAGCAGTTCTTC.